What follows are 28 T cell receptor beta chains derived from one specimen sequenced in a study of T cell responses to AZD1222 COVID-19 vaccine. Only in-frame clones appear in the TCRdb table, and some are missing; sequencing was by immunoSEQ multiplex PCR. Found here are 57,000 or so clones, around 82% of them singletons; the top ten hold 26%. The sample here was peripheral blood, taken 28 days after the second AZD1222 dose. The receptors stem from an adult who received the AZD1222 COVID-19 vaccine.

This clone was counted a single time. The chain carries TRBV7-9 and TRBJ2-3, with 10 bases identical to TRBD2. V trimming: 9 bases; J trimming: 2 bases; junction bases outside the gene matches: 8. Germline-derived CDR1 and CDR2 are SEHNR and FQNEAQ (reference sequence). CDR3 length: 15 residues. The CDR3 sequence is CASTGTSVPTDTQYF. The CDR3 coding sequence is TGTGCCAGTACCGGGACTAGCGTCCCCACAGATACGCAGTATTTT.

The chain has TRBV7-5 and TRBJ2-3. TRBV7-5 represents a pseudogene. CDR3 length: 15 amino acids. The CDR3: CARSLVRPATDTQYF. CDR3 bases: TGTGCCAGAAGCTTAGTCCGGCCGGCCACAGATACGCAGTATTTT.

The chain is built from TRBV30 and TRBJ1-6; D might be TRBD1 (6 bases). This CDR3 spans 13 amino acids. The germline V gene encodes CDR1 GTSNPN and CDR2 SVGIG (reference sequence). With 2 bases removed from V and 6 bases from J, the gap between germline ends came to 8 bases. CDR3 nucleotides: TGTGCCTGGAGTAGACAGGTTAATTCACCCCTCCACTTT. Translating it yields CAWSRQVNSPLHF.

The V gene is TRBV7-8, the J gene TRBJ2-7; possibly TRBD1 for D (5 bases). CDR3 length: 14 residues. Per the germline V gene, CDR1 is SGHVS and CDR2 is FQNEAQ. V dropped 5 bases and J dropped 2 bases, with 13 bases sitting between them. The CDR3 nucleotides read TGTGCCAGCAGCCCTATGACAGCAGCCTACGAGCAGTACTTC. Translated, it gives CASSPMTAAYEQYF.

Only a few counts were recorded for this clone. The chain is built from TRBV28 and TRBJ2-3, with D hard to call. Germline-derived CDR1 and CDR2 are MDHEN and SYDVKM. Trimming cost V 0 bases and J 7 bases, with 5 bases left between them. The CDR3 runs 12 residues. The CDR3 spells CASSLWGNTQYF. The DNA for the CDR3 is TGTGCCAGCAGTTTATGGGGAAATACGCAGTATTTT.

This clone appeared a single time. The genes are TRBV18 and TRBJ2-7, with D possibly matching TRBD2 (6 bases). The V gene lost 0 bases and the J gene lost 6 bases, with 15 bases spanning the gap. In germline, CDR1 is KGHSH, CDR2 LQKENI. This CDR3 has 15 residues. The CDR3 sequence is CASSPPEGAGSEQYF. In nucleotides, the CDR3 is TGTGCCAGCTCACCACCGGAGGGAGCAGGGAGCGAGCAGTACTTC. Full variable domain (outside the CDR3, taken from reference TRBV18 and TRBJ2-7): NAGVMQNPRHLVRRRGQEARLRCSPMKGHSHVYWYRQLPEEGLKFMVYLQKENIIDESGMPKERFSAEFPKEGPSILRIQQVVRGDSAAYFCASSPPEGAGSEQYFGPGTRLTVT.

The chain carries TRBV7-9 and TRBJ2-7, with TRBD1 matching 7 bases. With V trimmed by 5 bases and J by 3 bases, 10 bases remained unmatched. Germline CDR1 SEHNR, CDR2 FQNEAQ (reference sequence). The CDR3 totals 15 residues. CDR3 in DNA: TGTGCCAGCAGCCCCCGGACAGGTACCGTCTACGAGCAGTACTTC. The encoded protein is CASSPRTGTVYEQYF.

This clone was counted between two and nine times. The gene calls are TRBV7-9 and TRBJ2-7; 7 nucleotides align to TRBD1. The CDR3 loop spans 14 amino acids. V gave up 4 bases and J gave up 6 bases; unmatched junction bases: 9. Germline V lookup: CDR1 SEHNR, CDR2 FQNEAQ (reference sequence). This CDR3 reads CASSSGQPIGEQYF. As DNA, the CDR3 is TGTGCCAGCAGCTCGGGACAGCCCATAGGCGAGCAGTACTTC.

V and J are TRBV6-1 and TRBJ2-6; D is unclear. Germline V gene lookup returns CDR1 MNHNS and CDR2 SASEGT. The CDR3 is 19 amino acids. V lost 0 bases to trimming and J lost 2 bases, with 17 bases between them. In DNA, the CDR3 is TGTGCCAGCAGTGAAGCGAGGCACTCTAATATAGCTGGGGCCAACGTCCTGACTTTC. Translation gives CASSEARHSNIAGANVLTF.

The chain uses TRBV7-9 and TRBJ1-1, with a possible D match to TRBD1 (6 bases). Germline lookup yields CDR1 SEHNR and CDR2 FQNEAQ (reference sequence). The V end lost 6 bases, the J end lost 7 bases, and 21 bases lay between the germline ends. This CDR3 region has 15 residues. CDR3 bases: TGTGCCAGCAGTCGTCTTAGGGGGGGATTAGGTGAAGCTTTCTTT. Encoded protein: CASSRLRGGLGEAFF.

This sequence joins TRBV18 and TRBJ2-7; D possibly corresponds to TRBD1 (6 bases). This CDR3 contains 15 residues. With 3 bases removed from V and 6 bases from J, the gap between germline ends came to 18 bases. Looked up from germline, CDR1 is KGHSH and CDR2 is LQKENI. The CDR3 region is CASSPTRGPPGEQYF. CDR3 sequence (DNA): TGTGCCAGCTCACCGACCAGGGGTCCCCCCGGCGAGCAGTACTTC.

The V and J genes are TRBV13 and TRBJ1-2; D is unresolved. V lost 2 bases and J 8 bases, leaving 9 bases between the germline ends. The CDR3 length is 12 residues. CDR1 and CDR2 from the germline V gene are PRHDT and FYEKMQ (reference sequence). The CDR3 coding sequence is TGTGCCAGCAGCTTAAATCAGAGGGGCTACACCTTC. This sequence encodes CASSLNQRGYTF. The variable domain in full, with the rest retrieved from reference TRBV13 and TRBJ1-2, is AAGVIQSPRHLIKEKRETATLKCYPIPRHDTVYWYQQGPGQDPQFLISFYEKMQSDKGSIPDRFSAQQFSDYHSELNMSSLELGDSALYFCASSLNQRGYTFGSGTRLTVV.

The chain links TRBV29-1 to TRBJ2-7; no clear D gene. CDR1 and CDR2 from the germline V gene are SQVTM and ANQGSEA. V lost 6 bases to trimming and J lost 7 bases, with 10 bases between them. The CDR3 has 10 amino acids. CDR3 coding DNA: TGCAGCGTCGCACAGCAGGAGCAGTACTTC. The encoded protein is CSVAQQEQYF.

The rearrangement uses TRBV4-3 and TRBJ1-2; no definite D call. The CDR3 has 15 residues. CDR1 and CDR2 from the germline V gene are LGHNA and YSLEER. V dropped 0 bases and J dropped 3 bases, with 11 bases sitting between them. The CDR3 sequence: CASSQDARGDYGYTF. The CDR3 DNA reads TGCGCCAGCAGCCAAGATGCGCGGGGAGACTATGGCTACACCTTC.

V usage is TRBV5-1 and J usage is TRBJ2-3, with a weak D call TRBD1 (6 bases). Germline loops: CDR1 SGHRS, CDR2 YFSETQ. The CDR3 sequence is 15 residues long. V was pared by 2 bases and J by 0 bases, with 10 bases between. The CDR3: CASSLTGLSTDTQYF. The CDR3 DNA reads TGCGCCAGCAGCTTAACAGGGCTAAGCACAGATACGCAGTATTTT.

The V gene is TRBV4-3, the J gene TRBJ2-1, with a weak D call TRBD2 (6 bases). The CDR3 runs to 15 residues. Germline CDR1 reads LGHNA; CDR2 reads YSLEER. The V and J ends lost 0 bases and 2 bases respectively, with 8 bases between them. This chain's CDR3 is CASSQDREPYNEQFF. The CDR3 nucleotides read TGCGCCAGCAGCCAAGATCGGGAGCCCTACAATGAGCAGTTCTTC.

The chain employs TRBV2 and TRBJ1-2, with D hard to call. Between the trimmed V and J ends, which lost 5 bases and 2 bases, there was a span of 15 bases. In germline, CDR1 is SNHLY, CDR2 FYNNEI. CDR3 length: 15 amino acids. The CDR3: CASSLRVDRNYGYTF. The DNA of the CDR3 is TGTGCCAGCAGTTTGAGGGTTGATAGAAACTATGGCTACACCTTC.

The CDR3 reads CASSLQTGSAGNTIYF. DNA of the CDR3: TGTGCCAGTAGTCTCCAGACAGGGAGTGCTGGAAACACCATATATTTT. V and J are TRBV19 and TRBJ1-3; 7 bases are shared with TRBD1. The V gene's germline CDR1 is LNHDA and CDR2 SQIVND (reference sequence). V dropped 5 bases and J dropped 2; count of bases not matched to a gene: 9. There are 16 residues in the CDR3.

The V gene is TRBV5-5, the J gene TRBJ1-3, with TRBD1 identical over 7 bases. The CDR3 totals 14 residues. Per germline, CDR1 SGHKS and CDR2 YYEKEE (reference sequence). J was trimmed by 3 bases and V by 4 bases; bases with no gene match: 4. The CDR3 loop reads CASSPGTVGNTIYF. The CDR3 bases are TGTGCCAGCAGCCCGGGGACAGTTGGAAACACCATATATTTT.

The sample holds many counts of this clone. The chain recombines TRBV19 with TRBJ2-3; 13 bases agree with TRBD2. This CDR3 spans 16 amino acids. CDR1 LNHDA and CDR2 SQIVND come from the germline V gene (reference sequence). The V segment lost 9 bases and the J segment 2 bases; nucleotides outside the gene matches: 8. As DNA, the CDR3 is TGTGCCAGCTCTTCGGGACTAGCGGGAAACACAGATACGCAGTATTTT. Translated, it gives CASSSGLAGNTDTQYF.

The rearrangement uses TRBV27 and TRBJ1-3, with D possibly TRBD1 on 5 matching bases. This CDR3 has 15 residues. Germline CDR1 and CDR2: MNHEY and SMNVEV (reference sequence). Trimming removed 5 bases at V and 4 bases at J, with 15 bases between. The CDR3, as DNA: TGTGCCAGCAGTCCATCTTTGGGGGACGGAAACACCATATATTTT. Translated, it gives CASSPSLGDGNTIYF.

The chain uses TRBV5-6 and TRBJ2-1, with D unresolved. Germline CDR1 SGHDT, CDR2 YYEEEE. This CDR3 contains 14 residues. V gave up 2 bases and J gave up 2 bases, with 8 bases separating them. CDR3 sequence reads: CASSFKGTYNEQFF. The CDR3 nucleotides are TGTGCCAGCAGCTTTAAAGGAACCTACAATGAGCAGTTCTTC.

The chain joins TRBV9 to TRBJ1-4, with no clear D. Germline assignment: CDR1 SGDLS and CDR2 YYNGEE. This CDR3 contains 21 residues. V lost 3 bases, J lost 0 bases, and 27 bases lay in between. This chain's CDR3 is CASSGYQPGNPAPATNEKLFF. The DNA for the CDR3 is TGTGCCAGCAGCGGATATCAACCGGGAAACCCCGCACCCGCAACTAATGAAAAACTGTTTTTT.

The CDR3 sequence: CASSYETVQPQHF. CDR3 nucleotide sequence: TGTGCCAGCAGTTACGAGACAGTCCAGCCCCAGCATTTT. This rearrangement joins TRBV6-2 or TRBV6-3 to TRBJ1-5; D perhaps matches TRBD1 (5 bases). The CDR3 contains 13 residues. Trimming removed 2 bases from V and 7 bases from J, with 9 bases in between. Germline loops: CDR1 MNHEY, CDR2 SVGEGT.

This clone was found a few times. V is TRBV3-1 (or the pseudogene TRBV3-2) and J is TRBJ2-7, with D tentatively TRBD1 (6 bases). This CDR3 is built from 13 residues. Deletions cut 4 bases from V and 3 bases from J, with 10 bases between. In germline, CDR1 is LGHDT, CDR2 YNNKEL (reference sequence). The CDR3 loop reads CASSRDMIYEQYF. The CDR3, as DNA: TGTGCCAGCAGCCGGGACATGATCTACGAGCAGTACTTC.

The chain carries TRBV5-1 and TRBJ2-3; no clear D gene. This CDR3 has 13 amino acids. Germline V gives CDR1 SGHRS, CDR2 YFSETQ. The V end lost 0 bases, the J end lost 3 bases, and 5 bases lay between the germline ends. The CDR3 is CASSLGTTDTQYF. The DNA of the CDR3 is TGCGCCAGCAGCTTGGGGACGACAGATACGCAGTATTTT.

The J gene is TRBJ2-3, the V gene TRBV10-3; 9 bases map to TRBD1. CDR3 length equals 15 residues. Germline trimming cut 4 bases from V and 2 bases from J; bases unmatched to any gene: 4. The V gene's germline CDR1 is ENHRY and CDR2 SYGVKD. The CDR3 DNA reads TGTGCCATCAGTGCTGGGACAGGGAACACAGATACGCAGTATTTT. It yields the protein CAISAGTGNTDTQYF.

V is TRBV19 and J is TRBJ1-4; 9 positions agree with TRBD1. Unmatched junction bases numbered 11, after V lost 7 bases and J lost 8 bases. This CDR3 is 15 amino acids long. Germline-derived CDR1 and CDR2 are LNHDA and SQIVND (reference sequence). CDR3 sequence reads: CASKQEDRGWEKLFF. The CDR3 region has the DNA TGTGCCAGTAAGCAGGAGGACAGGGGATGGGAAAAACTGTTTTTT.